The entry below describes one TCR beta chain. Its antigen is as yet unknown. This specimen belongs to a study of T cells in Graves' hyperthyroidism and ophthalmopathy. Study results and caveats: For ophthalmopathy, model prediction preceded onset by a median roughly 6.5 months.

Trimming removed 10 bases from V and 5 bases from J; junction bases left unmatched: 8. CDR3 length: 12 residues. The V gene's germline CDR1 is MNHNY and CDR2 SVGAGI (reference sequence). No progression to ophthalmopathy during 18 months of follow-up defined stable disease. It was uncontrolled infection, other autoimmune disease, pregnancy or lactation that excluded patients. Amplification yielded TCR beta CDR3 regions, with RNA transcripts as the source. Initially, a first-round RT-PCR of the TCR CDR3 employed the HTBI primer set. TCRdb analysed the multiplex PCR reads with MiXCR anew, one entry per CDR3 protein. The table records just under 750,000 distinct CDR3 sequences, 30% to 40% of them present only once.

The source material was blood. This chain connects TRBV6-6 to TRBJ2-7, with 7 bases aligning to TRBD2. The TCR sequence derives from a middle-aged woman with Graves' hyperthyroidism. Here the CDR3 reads CATAGVPNEQYF. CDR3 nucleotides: TGTGCCACCGCGGGAGTTCCGAACGAGCAGTACTTC.